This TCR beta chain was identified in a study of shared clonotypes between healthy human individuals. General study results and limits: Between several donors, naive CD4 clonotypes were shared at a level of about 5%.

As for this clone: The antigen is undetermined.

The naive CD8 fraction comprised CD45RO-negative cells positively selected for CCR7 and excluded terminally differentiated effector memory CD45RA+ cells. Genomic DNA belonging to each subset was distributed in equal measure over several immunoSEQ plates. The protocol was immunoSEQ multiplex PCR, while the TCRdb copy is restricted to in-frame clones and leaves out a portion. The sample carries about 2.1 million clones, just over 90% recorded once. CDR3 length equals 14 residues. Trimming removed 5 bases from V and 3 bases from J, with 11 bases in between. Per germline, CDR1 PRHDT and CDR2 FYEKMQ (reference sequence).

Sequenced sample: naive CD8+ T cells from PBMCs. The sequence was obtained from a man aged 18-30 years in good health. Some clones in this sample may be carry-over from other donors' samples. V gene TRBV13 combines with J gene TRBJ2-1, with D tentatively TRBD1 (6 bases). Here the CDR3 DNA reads TGTGCCAGCAGCATCCAGACAGGCTACAATGAGCAGTTCTTC. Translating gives CASSIQTGYNEQFF.